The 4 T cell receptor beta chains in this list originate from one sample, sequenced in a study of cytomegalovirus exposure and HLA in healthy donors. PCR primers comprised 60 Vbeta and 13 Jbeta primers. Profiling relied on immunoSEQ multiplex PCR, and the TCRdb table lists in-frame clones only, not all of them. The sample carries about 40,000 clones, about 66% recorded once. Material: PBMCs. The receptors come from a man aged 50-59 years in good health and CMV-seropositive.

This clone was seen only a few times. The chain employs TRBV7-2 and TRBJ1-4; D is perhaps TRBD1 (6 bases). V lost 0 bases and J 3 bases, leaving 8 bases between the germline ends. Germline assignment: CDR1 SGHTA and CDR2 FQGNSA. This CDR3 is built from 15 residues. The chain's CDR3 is CASSLADRANEKLFF. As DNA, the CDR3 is TGTGCCAGCAGCTTAGCGGACAGAGCTAATGAAAAACTGTTTTTT.

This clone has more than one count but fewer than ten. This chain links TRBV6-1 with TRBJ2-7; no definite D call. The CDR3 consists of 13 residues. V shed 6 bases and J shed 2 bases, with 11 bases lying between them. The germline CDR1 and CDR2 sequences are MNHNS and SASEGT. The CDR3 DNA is TGTGCCAGCAGCCGACAAGCCGCCTACGAGCAGTACTTC. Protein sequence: CASSRQAAYEQYF.

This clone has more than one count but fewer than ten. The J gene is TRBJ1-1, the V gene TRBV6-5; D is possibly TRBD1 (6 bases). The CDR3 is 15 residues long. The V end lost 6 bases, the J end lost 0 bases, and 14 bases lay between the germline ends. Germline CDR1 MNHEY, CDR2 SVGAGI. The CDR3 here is CASRPGVWVNTEAFF. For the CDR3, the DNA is TGTGCCAGCAGGCCAGGGGTTTGGGTGAACACTGAAGCTTTCTTT.

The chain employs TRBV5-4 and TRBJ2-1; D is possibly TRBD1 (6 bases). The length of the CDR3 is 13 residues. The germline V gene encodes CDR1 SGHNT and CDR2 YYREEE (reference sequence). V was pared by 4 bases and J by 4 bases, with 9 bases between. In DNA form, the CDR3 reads TGTGCCAGCAGCGTGGACAGTTACAATGAGCAGTTCTTC. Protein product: CASSVDSYNEQFF.